One and the same sample provided the 11 T cell receptor beta chains below, sequenced in a study of identical twins (dated by TCRdb to 2016 to 2018). The method was 5' RACE. Data came from an Illumina HiSeq 2000. TCRdb ran its own pipeline on the public reads, namely fastp trimming at Q25 and MiXCR clone calling, and kept in-frame beta chains. Rows merge per CDR3 protein into single entries with the most common DNA and genes. This sample holds about 150,000 distinct CDR3 sequences; 3% to 4.5% were observed only once. The ten largest clonotypes hold more than 6.5% of the sample. Sample: memory T cells sorted from blood. The sample's cell subset or site label, in plain terms: CD45RO+ enriched T cells. All receptors derive from a man in his late teens or twenties in good health.

At least ten counts were recorded for this clonotype. The gene calls are TRBV5-1 and TRBJ1-2; D not certain. Germline-derived CDR1 and CDR2 are SGHRS and YFSETQ. With 0 bases removed from V and 6 bases from J, the gap between germline ends came to 12 bases. The CDR3 totals 14 residues. The CDR3 DNA reads as TGCGCCAGCAGCTTGGAAGGGCTTGCACATGGCTACACCTTC. It translates to CASSLEGLAHGYTF.

This clonotype occurred many times. This chain links TRBV6-5 with TRBJ1-1, with D possibly TRBD1 on 5 matching bases. Trimming cost V 2 bases and J 7 bases, with 11 bases left between them. The length of the CDR3 is 13 residues. The V gene's germline CDR1 is MNHEY and CDR2 SVGAGI. The CDR3 coding sequence is TGTGCCAGCAGTTACGCGGGGCGGAATGAAGCTTTCTTT. Its protein is CASSYAGRNEAFF.

At least ten counts were recorded for this clonotype. The J gene is TRBJ2-1, the V gene TRBV4-3, with 10 nucleotides matching TRBD2. In germline, CDR1 is LGHNA, CDR2 YSLEER. The CDR3 has 16 residues. The junction had 12 bases not matched to a gene; V was cut back by 4 bases and J by 9 bases. CDR3 in DNA: TGCGCCAGCAGCCTCTCTCCGGCTAGCGGGAGTGTTGAGCAGTTCTTC. The encoded protein is CASSLSPASGSVEQFF.

At least ten counts were recorded for this clonotype. The chain has TRBV12-3 or TRBV12-4 and TRBJ2-2, with 9 positions matching TRBD1. Trimming at V came to 4 bases and at J to 5 bases, leaving 11 bases not matched to a gene. The CDR3 is made up of 17 amino acids. This chain's CDR3 is CASSYGTGRGGTGELFF. Here the CDR3 DNA reads TGTGCCAGCAGTTACGGGACAGGGCGTGGTGGGACCGGGGAGCTGTTTTTT.

The table lists this clonotype with many counts. The V call is TRBV5-1, the J call TRBJ2-2; TRBD2 matches at 7 bases. Unmatched junction bases numbered 9, after V lost 0 bases and J lost 1 base. The CDR3 is 18 amino acids. The germline gives CDR1 SGHRS, CDR2 YFSETQ. The CDR3 bases are TGCGCCAGCAGCTTGGTACCGTCGGCTAGCGGGAACACCGGGGAGCTGTTTTTT. Translation gives CASSLVPSASGNTGELFF.

The chain is built from TRBV27 and TRBJ2-7; TRBD2 matches 9 bases. This CDR3 spans 15 amino acids. With 5 bases clipped from V and 4 bases from J, the junction kept 9 bases outside the gene matches. CDR1 is MNHEY, CDR2 SMNVEV, per germline (reference sequence). The CDR3 region is CASSKSRLAAYEQYF. In DNA, the CDR3 is TGTGCCAGCAGTAAATCTAGACTAGCGGCTTACGAGCAGTACTTC.

The chain employs TRBV2 and TRBJ2-3; weak D call: TRBD1 (5 bases). This CDR3 spans 16 amino acids. CDR1 and CDR2 (germline): SNHLY, FYNNEI. With 8 bases removed from V and 1 base from J, the gap between germline ends came to 19 bases. The CDR3 sequence: CASLSDTVRGTDTQYF. The CDR3 DNA reads as TGTGCCAGCTTGTCGGACACGGTCCGTGGCACAGATACGCAGTATTTT.

This clonotype appeared many times. The chain uses TRBV20-1 and TRBJ2-1; the match to TRBD2 covers 8 bases. Germline trimming cut 3 bases from V and 0 bases from J; bases unmatched to any gene: 7. The CDR3 is 16 residues long. Germline CDR1 reads DFQATT; CDR2 reads SNEGSKA (reference sequence). CDR3 sequence (DNA): TGCAGTGCTAGCTCGAACGGGAGGGCCTCCTACAATGAGCAGTTCTTC. This encodes CSASSNGRASYNEQFF.

This clonotype turned up a few times. J is TRBJ2-7 and V is TRBV18; D call uncertain. Looked up from germline, CDR1 is KGHSH and CDR2 is LQKENI. The CDR3 totals 12 residues. The V gene lost 2 bases and the J gene lost 7 bases, with 9 bases spanning the gap. As DNA, the CDR3 is TGTGCCAGCTCACCAGGAGATAGGGAGCAGTACTTC. As protein: CASSPGDREQYF.

This clonotype was found many times. The chain has TRBV4-3 and TRBJ2-6; D possibly matches TRBD1 or TRBD2 (5 bases each). The CDR3 loop spans 17 amino acids. The germline gives CDR1 LGHNA, CDR2 YSLEER. The V and J ends lost 0 bases and 2 bases respectively, with 11 bases between them. Here the CDR3 reads CASSQDIRGAGANVLTF. CDR3 nucleotides: TGCGCCAGCAGCCAAGATATTAGGGGAGCTGGGGCCAACGTCCTGACTTTC.

The chain employs TRBV15 and TRBJ2-1; no firm D call. Germline V lookup: CDR1 LNHNV, CDR2 YYDKDF (reference sequence). V was cut by 5 bases and J by 15 bases, with 17 bases left in between. The CDR3 consists of 12 residues. For the CDR3, the DNA is TGTGCCACCAGCGGCCCCACTGGGCGAGGGTTCTTC. This translates into CATSGPTGRGFF.